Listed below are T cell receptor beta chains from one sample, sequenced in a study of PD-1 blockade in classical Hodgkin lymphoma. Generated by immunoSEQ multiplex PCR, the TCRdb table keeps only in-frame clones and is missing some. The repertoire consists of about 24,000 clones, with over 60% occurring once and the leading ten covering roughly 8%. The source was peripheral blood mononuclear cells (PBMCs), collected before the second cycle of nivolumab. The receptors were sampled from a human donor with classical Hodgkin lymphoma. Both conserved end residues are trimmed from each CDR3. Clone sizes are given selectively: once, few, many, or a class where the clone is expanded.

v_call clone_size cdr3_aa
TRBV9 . ASSVAVGTGELF
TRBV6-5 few ASSYSTGSNQPQH
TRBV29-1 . SVTDSNQPQH
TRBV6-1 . ASSIKGGQVAEAF
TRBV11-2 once ASSFDWRYQETQY
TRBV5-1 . ASSLGDRVVDTQY
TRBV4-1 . ASSQGLAGTSSYEQY
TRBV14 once ASRNNSGSPYNEQF
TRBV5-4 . ASRYYNEQF
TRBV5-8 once ATEDRANSPLH
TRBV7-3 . ASSDIAGGIQYEQY
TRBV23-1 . ASSQLGTGQPYEQY
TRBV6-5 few ASRFSILSNEQF
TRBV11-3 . ASSLDAFSYEQY
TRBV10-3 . AISRQSANTGELF
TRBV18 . ASSPPPGLAGATDTQY
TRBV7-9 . ASSLIGGRSYTGELF
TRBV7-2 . ASSWVAGEAETQY
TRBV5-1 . ASSTRGDQPQH
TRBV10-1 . ASSEEGDTGELF
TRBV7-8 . ASTLRRGTEAF
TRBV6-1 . ASEERGNNEQF
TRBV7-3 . ASSRLAGGVDEQF
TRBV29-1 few SAGDGPLNEQF
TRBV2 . ASSETLADLYNEQF
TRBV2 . ASSDVAGYETQY
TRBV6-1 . ASSEVAPGQY
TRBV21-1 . ASSTLDRVEGYT
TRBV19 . ASSKGASYEQY
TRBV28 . ASSLFASGKYNEQF
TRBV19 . ASSMVRRESGALF
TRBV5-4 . ASTQGSYGYT
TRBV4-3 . ASSQGWTENYEQY
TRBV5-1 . ASSLITEYNEQF
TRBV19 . ATCSGSGATEQY
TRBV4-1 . ASSQEVGLSFEQF
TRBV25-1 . ASSDRTGQGATEAF
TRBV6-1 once ASSPQSGPLKLF
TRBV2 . ASRMTGPYEQY
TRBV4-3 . ASSRGQGYGYT